A single sample gave rise to the 16 T cell receptor beta chains below, sequenced in a study of blood T cell repertoires in COVID-19. Assay used: immunoSEQ multiplex PCR; TCRdb lists only in-frame clones, some missing. The sample consists of a few hundred thousand clones, around 87% of them appearing once. Sample: peripheral blood. All receptors come from a woman aged 60 to 75 with COVID-19, enrolled during active disease.

The V and J genes are TRBV27 and TRBJ2-3, with D perhaps matching TRBD2 (5 bases). The CDR3 spans 15 residues. V shed 5 bases and J shed 9 bases, with 21 bases lying between them. Per the germline V gene, CDR1 is MNHEY and CDR2 is SMNVEV (reference sequence). This chain's CDR3 is CASSPIMGRESTQYF. CDR3 nucleotides: TGTGCCAGCAGTCCTATAATGGGCCGGGAATCGACGCAGTATTTT.

This clone was picked up a small number of times. V is TRBV6-4 and J is TRBJ2-1, with D perhaps matching TRBD2 (7 bases). V lost 2 bases to trimming and J lost 9 bases, with 14 bases between them. This CDR3 spans 14 amino acids. CDR1 is MRHNA, CDR2 SNTAGT, per germline. The CDR3 sequence: CASSDGLGGGEQFF. CDR3 nucleotides: TGTGCCAGCAGTGACGGACTAGGGGGGGGTGAGCAGTTCTTC.

The genes are TRBV18 and TRBJ1-5, with TRBD1 identical over 9 bases. Losses at the gene ends were 3 bases for V and 6 bases for J; bases not matched to a gene: 9. Germline-derived CDR1 and CDR2 are KGHSH and LQKENI. The CDR3 covers 16 residues. The CDR3 nucleotides read TGTGCCAGCTCACCTCCGGGACAGGGACCCAGTCAGCCCCAGCATTTT. It yields the protein CASSPPGQGPSQPQHF.

The chain links TRBV6-1 to TRBJ1-1; D gene uncertain. Germline loops: CDR1 MNHNS, CDR2 SASEGT. The ends were cut back, 2 bases at V and 2 bases at J, with 18 bases in the middle. The CDR3 sequence is 17 residues long. CDR3 amino acids: CASSEPPRIGRNTEAFF. The CDR3 region has the DNA TGTGCCAGCAGTGAACCGCCCCGTATAGGGAGAAACACTGAAGCTTTCTTT.

CDR3 sequence (DNA): TGTGCCAGTAGTATTAAGGGGTTAACTGAAGCTTTCTTT. As protein: CASSIKGLTEAFF. V gene TRBV19 combines with J gene TRBJ1-1; tentatively, D is TRBD1 (5 bases). V gave up 3 bases and J gave up 5 bases, with 10 bases separating them. Per germline, CDR1 LNHDA and CDR2 SQIVND (reference sequence). This CDR3 spans 13 amino acids.

The gene calls are TRBV5-5 and TRBJ2-7; 10 nucleotides match TRBD1. The CDR3 length is 14 residues. Trimming at V came to 6 bases and at J to 0 bases, leaving 3 bases not matched to a gene. Germline V gene data show CDR1 as SGHKS and CDR2 as YYEKEE (reference sequence). This chain's CDR3 is CASTWDRGSYEQYF. The CDR3 DNA follows: TGTGCCAGCACATGGGACAGGGGCTCCTACGAGCAGTACTTC.

In this sample, this clone turned up once. The chain uses TRBV12-5 and TRBJ1-4; 8 bases are shared with TRBD1. The germline V gene has CDR1 LGHNT and CDR2 FRNRAP. After removal of 0 bases from V and 4 bases from J, the junction contained 7 bases not matched to a gene. This CDR3 is built from 17 residues. The CDR3 region has the DNA TGTGCTAGTGGTTTGGTACGAGTGGGGACAGGTAATGAAAAACTGTTTTTT. Protein: CASGLVRVGTGNEKLFF.

V usage is TRBV6-1 and J usage is TRBJ1-5; 8 nucleotides line up with TRBD1. CDR3 length: 15 amino acids. The V gene end was trimmed by 0 bases and the J gene end by 7 bases; junction bases not matched to a gene: 5. The germline V gene has CDR1 MNHNS and CDR2 SASEGT. The CDR3 DNA reads TGTGCCAGCAGTGAAGCGACAGGGGCTCGGCAGCCCCAGCATTTT. Its translation: CASSEATGARQPQHF.

This clone was picked up a small number of times. The V and J genes are TRBV10-3 and TRBJ1-4; a possible D gene is TRBD1 (6 bases). The V gene's germline CDR1 is ENHRY and CDR2 SYGVKD. This CDR3 has 16 residues. Between the trimmed V and J ends, which lost 4 bases and 3 bases, there was a span of 15 bases. The CDR3, as DNA: TGTGCCATCAGTGCCGGACAGACGAGGGCTAATGAAAAACTGTTTTTT. Amino acids: CAISAGQTRANEKLFF.

The chain joins TRBV27 to TRBJ2-5; 7 bases match TRBD1. This CDR3 comprises 14 residues. The ends lost 5 bases at V and 5 bases at J; junction bases unmatched: 8. Germline lookup yields CDR1 MNHEY and CDR2 SMNVEV (reference sequence). CDR3 sequence: CASSVLGGAETQYF. Here the CDR3 DNA reads TGTGCCAGCAGTGTTTTAGGGGGCGCGGAGACCCAGTACTTC.

The chain uses TRBV7-8 and TRBJ1-4; D is unresolved. The CDR3 runs 15 residues. V was cut by 5 bases and J by 7 bases, with 17 bases left in between. In germline, CDR1 is SGHVS, CDR2 FQNEAQ. This CDR3 reads CASSPSGSLGEKLFF. Here the CDR3 DNA reads TGTGCCAGCAGCCCTAGTGGTTCCCTTGGTGAAAAACTGTTTTTT.

The genes are TRBV7-3 and TRBJ2-3; D gene uncertain. The ends were cut back, 2 bases at V and 2 bases at J, with 8 bases in the middle. This CDR3 has 14 amino acids. Germline lookup yields CDR1 SGHTA and CDR2 FQGTGA. The CDR3 DNA is TGTGCCAGCAGCTTATATGCGGCCACAGATACGCAGTATTTT. It yields the protein CASSLYAATDTQYF.

This chain uses TRBV5-4 with TRBJ1-2; 11 nucleotides agree with TRBD1. The CDR3 spans 15 residues. The V and J ends lost 3 bases and 7 bases, in that order; junction bases with no gene match: 8. Per the germline V gene, CDR1 is SGHNT and CDR2 is YYREEE (reference sequence). The CDR3 reads CASSSGQGAAFGYTF. DNA of the CDR3: TGTGCCAGCAGCTCAGGACAGGGGGCTGCCTTTGGCTACACCTTC.

The chain is built from TRBV4-2 and TRBJ1-1; 9 nucleotides match TRBD1. J lost 5 bases, V lost 4 bases, and 11 bases had no gene match. Per germline, CDR1 LGHNA and CDR2 YNFKEQ. The CDR3 is 16 residues long. The CDR3 DNA reads TGTGCCAGCAGCCCCGGGACAGGGTATTATTCGACTGAAGCTTTCTTT. Translation gives CASSPGTGYYSTEAFF.

V gene TRBV5-4 combines with J gene TRBJ1-2, with a possible D match to TRBD1 (6 bases). V was pared by 4 bases and J by 5 bases, with 15 bases between. Germline V gene lookup returns CDR1 SGHNT and CDR2 YYREEE (reference sequence). The CDR3 length is 14 residues. Here the CDR3 DNA reads TGTGCCAGCAGCCAACCGGGACAACTTTATGGCTACACCTTC. Protein: CASSQPGQLYGYTF. Based on the CDR3 plus reference TRBV5-4 and TRBJ1-2, the full variable domain is ETGVTQSPTHLIKTRGQQVTLRCSSQSGHNTVSWYQQALGQGPQFIFQYYREEENGRGNFPPRFSGLQFPNYSSELNVNALELDDSALYLCASSQPGQLYGYTFGSGTRLTVV.

The gene calls are TRBV30 and TRBJ2-7, with TRBD1 as a possible D gene (5 bases). The germline V and J ends were trimmed by 5 bases and 3 bases, with 17 bases remaining between them. This CDR3 has 14 amino acids. The germline gives CDR1 GTSNPN, CDR2 SVGIG (reference sequence). CDR3 sequence: CAWATGTLFYEQYF. The CDR3 nucleotides are TGTGCCTGGGCCACAGGAACGTTATTCTACGAGCAGTACTTC. The whole variable domain, remainder taken from reference TRBV30 and TRBJ2-7, is SQTIHQWPATLVQPVGSPLSLECTVEGTSNPNLYWYRQAAGRGLQLLFYSVGIGQISSEVPQNLSASRPQDRQFILSSKKLLLSDSGFYLCAWATGTLFYEQYFGPGTRLTVT.